One sample yielded the 2 T cell receptor beta chains listed below, sequenced in a study of cytomegalovirus exposure and HLA in healthy donors. Generated by immunoSEQ multiplex PCR, the TCRdb table keeps only in-frame clones and is missing some. The sample carries some 98,000 clones, around 88% recorded once. Sequences were obtained from PBMCs. The receptors derive from a woman aged 25 to 39 in good health and CMV-seronegative.

This clone has a single count. The V gene is TRBV7-8, the J gene TRBJ2-7; D remains ambiguous. V lost 8 bases, J lost 2 bases, and 10 bases lay in between. The CDR3 spans 12 residues. CDR1 is SGHVS and CDR2 is FQNEAQ in the germline V gene. CDR3 sequence: CASRSETYEQYF. CDR3 in DNA: TGTGCCAGCCGCAGCGAAACCTACGAGCAGTACTTC.

The chain employs TRBV4-1 and TRBJ2-1, with 7 bases matching TRBD2. Trimming took 3 bases from V and 6 from J; bases not matched to a gene: 11. The germline V gene encodes CDR1 MGHRA and CDR2 YSYEKL. The CDR3 loop spans 16 amino acids. DNA of the CDR3: TGCGCCAGCAGCCAGAGTTGGCTAGCGGCCTTCAATGAGCAGTTCTTC. The encoded protein is CASSQSWLAAFNEQFF.